The clone carrying this T cell receptor beta chain has at least ten counts. Antigen unknown. The record originates from a study of CD8 T cells in ankylosing spondylitis. General study findings and limits: It was reported that disease-linked clones were significantly enriched in matched ankylosing spondylitis synovial fluid. Blood from ankylosing spondylitis patients appeared to carry a characteristic roughly eight-variant TCR beta motif. CD8+ disease-linked clones were present at relatively low frequencies in blood.

Quantitative 5'-RACE with molecular barcodes produced the TCR beta libraries. Each CDR3 protein is one row after TCRdb ran MiXCR on the 5' RACE reads. Of 270,000 or so distinct CDR3 sequences in the sample, 18% were seen once. Trimming shortened V by 6 bases and J by 4 bases, and 4 bases separated the two germline ends. The germline V gene encodes CDR1 MNHEY and CDR2 SVGAGI. The CDR3 contains 11 residues. The chain recombines TRBV6-5 with TRBJ1-3; D is unclear. This TCR was sampled from a male donor with ankylosing spondylitis or in good health (not recorded which). Sequencing was carried out using blood, either unsorted or a sorted T cell fraction (not recorded which). CDR3 region: CASREGNTIYF. The CDR3 region has the DNA TGTGCCAGCAGGGAGGGAAACACCATATATTTT.